One and the same sample provided the 12 T cell receptor beta chains below, sequenced in a study of T-cell reconstitution after alpha-beta-depleted transplantation in children. During its preparation, the TCRbeta library received unique molecular identifiers. TCRdb re-called the PCR reads through MiXCR, storing one row per CDR3 protein. The data show 380,000 or so distinct CDR3 sequences, 13% seen once. Sequenced material: PBMCs, taken from the stem cell graft. Every receptor here comes from a human donor who donated a stem cell graft to a child with Fanconi anemia.

The chain links TRBV30 to TRBJ2-5; no reliable D call. V shed 4 bases and J shed 5 bases, with 8 bases lying between them. The CDR3 runs to 11 residues. Germline V gives CDR1 GTSNPN, CDR2 SVGIG (reference sequence). CDR3 DNA sequence: TGTGCCTGGATGAGCGAGGAGACCCAGTACTTC. This codes for CAWMSEETQYF.

The chain has TRBV4-2 and TRBJ1-2; 7 bases map to TRBD1. V gave up 3 bases and J gave up 0 bases; unmatched junction bases: 7. CDR1 is LGHNA and CDR2 is YNFKEQ in the germline V gene. This CDR3 has 16 amino acids. DNA for the CDR3: TGTGCCAGCAGCCAGGCACAGGGGATAGCTAACTATGGCTACACCTTC. It translates to CASSQAQGIANYGYTF.

Ten or more counts support this clonotype. V usage is TRBV5-1 and J usage is TRBJ2-4; the match to TRBD2 covers 11 bases. Germline V gives CDR1 SGHRS, CDR2 YFSETQ. The trim removed 2 bases at V and 6 bases at J, leaving 4 bases unmatched. This CDR3 comprises 15 residues. The CDR3 is CASSLTSGGINIQYF. In DNA, the CDR3 is TGCGCCAGCAGCTTAACTAGCGGGGGAATAAACATTCAGTACTTC.

This chain connects TRBV4-2 to TRBJ2-3, with D maybe TRBD1 (5 bases). There are 14 residues in the CDR3. Trimming removed 8 bases at V and 0 bases at J, with 12 bases between. Germline V CDR1 and CDR2: LGHNA, YNFKEQ. The CDR3, as DNA: TGTGCCAGCGCCGTGGGGCAGAGCACAGATACGCAGTATTTT. Amino acid sequence: CASAVGQSTDTQYF.

The chain recombines TRBV20-1 with TRBJ1-4; TRBD1 agrees at 8 bases. Trimming removed 0 bases from V and 7 bases from J; junction bases left unmatched: 4. CDR1 DFQATT and CDR2 SNEGSKA come from the germline V gene (reference sequence). The CDR3 extends over 14 amino acids. CDR3 nucleotide sequence: TGCAGTGCTAGAGAGCAGGGGGCAAGTGAAAAACTGTTTTTT. Amino acid sequence: CSAREQGASEKLFF.

This clonotype has just a few counts. V and J are TRBV19 and TRBJ1-5; 7 bases match TRBD1. The CDR3 covers 14 residues. Germline V gives CDR1 LNHDA, CDR2 SQIVND (reference sequence). Unmatched junction bases numbered 4, after V lost 5 bases and J lost 3 bases. The CDR3 DNA reads TGTGCCAGTAGTGACAGGGCTTCCAATCAGCCCCAGCATTTT. Translating it yields CASSDRASNQPQHF.

This clonotype was seen only once. One base away lies a much larger clone, so this may be a sequencing read error. The rearrangement links TRBV5-1 to TRBJ1-1; D not certain. This CDR3 has 15 amino acids. Per the germline V gene, CDR1 is SGHRS and CDR2 is YFSETQ. The DNA for the CDR3 is TGCGCCAACAGCCCTTCGACACAAATGAACACTGAAGCTTTCTTT. It translates to CANSPSTQMNTEAFF.

This clonotype was observed many times. The rearrangement uses TRBV4-3 and TRBJ1-2; TRBD1 is a possible D gene (6 bases). Deletions cut 0 bases from V and 4 bases from J, with 21 bases between. CDR1 is LGHNA and CDR2 is YSLEER in the germline V gene. The CDR3 length is 18 residues. This chain's CDR3 is CASSQDLTGLGGSYGYTF. The CDR3 DNA reads as TGCGCCAGCAGCCAAGATTTGACAGGCCTCGGTGGGAGCTATGGCTACACCTTC.

In its sample, this clonotype was seen many times. The V gene is TRBV12-5, the J gene TRBJ2-1, with D maybe TRBD1 (5 bases). Trimming removed 3 bases at V and 9 bases at J, with 9 bases between. Germline CDR1 is LGHNT and CDR2 is FRNRAP. There are 12 residues in the CDR3. The CDR3 nucleotides read TGTGCTAGTGGTTTATCAGGGATTGAGCAGTTCTTC. Translating it yields CASGLSGIEQFF.

This chain uses TRBV4-3 with TRBJ1-4, with no clear D. The CDR3 length is 16 residues. Germline lookup yields CDR1 LGHNA and CDR2 YSLEER. Trimming pared 2 bases from V and 2 bases from J, leaving 12 bases between. The CDR3 sequence is CASSQLSAATNEKLFF. CDR3 nucleotides: TGCGCCAGCAGCCAATTGTCGGCGGCGACTAATGAAAAACTGTTTTTT.

The chain has TRBV5-1 and TRBJ1-1, with 9 bases identical to TRBD1. Germline V gene data show CDR1 as SGHRS and CDR2 as YFSETQ. The CDR3 runs to 14 residues. V dropped 5 bases and J dropped 5; count of bases not matched to a gene: 7. CDR3 DNA sequence: TGCGCCAGCAGAGAACAGGGGGCAAGAACTGAAGCTTTCTTT. Its protein is CASREQGARTEAFF.

V and J are TRBV2 and TRBJ1-1, with D hard to call. Trimming took off 10 bases at V and 0 bases at J, with 12 bases between the two ends. The CDR3 is 13 amino acids. Germline lookup yields CDR1 SNHLY and CDR2 FYNNEI. The CDR3 DNA follows: TGTGCCACCCTGATATACCTGAACACTGAAGCTTTCTTT. Its translation: CATLIYLNTEAFF.